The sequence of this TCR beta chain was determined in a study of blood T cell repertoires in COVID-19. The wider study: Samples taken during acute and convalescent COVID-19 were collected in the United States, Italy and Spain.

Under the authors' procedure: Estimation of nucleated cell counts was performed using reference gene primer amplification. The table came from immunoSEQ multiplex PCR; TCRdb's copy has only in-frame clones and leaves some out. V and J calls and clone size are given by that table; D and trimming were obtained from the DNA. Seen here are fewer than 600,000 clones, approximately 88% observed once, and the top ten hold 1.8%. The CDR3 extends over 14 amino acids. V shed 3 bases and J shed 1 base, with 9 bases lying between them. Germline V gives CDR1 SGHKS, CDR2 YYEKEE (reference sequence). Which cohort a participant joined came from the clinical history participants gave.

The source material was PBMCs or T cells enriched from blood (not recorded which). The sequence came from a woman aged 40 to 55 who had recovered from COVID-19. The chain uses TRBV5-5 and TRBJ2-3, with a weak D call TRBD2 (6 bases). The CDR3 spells CASSSLAGTDTQYF. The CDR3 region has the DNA TGTGCCAGCAGCTCCTTAGCGGGCACAGATACGCAGTATTTT. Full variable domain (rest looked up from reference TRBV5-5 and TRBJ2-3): DAGVTQSPTHLIKTRGQQVTLRCSPISGHKSVSWYQQVLGQGPQFIFQYYEKEERGRGNFPDRFSARQFPNYSSELNVNALLLGDSALYLCASSSLAGTDTQYFGPGTRLTVL.